This entry describes one T cell receptor (beta chain). Its antigen is as yet unknown. The immunoSEQ assay was version 4, run in survey mode. Method: immunoSEQ multiplex PCR; TCRdb's copy keeps in-frame clones and lacks some. This table holds roughly 60,000 clones, just under 75% found once. The CDR3 covers 16 residues. The germline V gene encodes CDR1 SGHVS and CDR2 FQNEAQ. The V and J ends lost 0 bases and 12 bases, in that order; junction bases with no gene match: 9. Overlapping HIV-1 Gag 15-mer peptides at around 1 ug per peptide per mL were used. Memory cells lacking CD40L and CD69 with high CD45RO were sorted. For at least 4 years, plasma HIV-1 RNA was undetectable (<50 copies/mL). CD8-depleted PBMCs were stimulated about 20 hours with anti-CD28/CD49d costimulation, CD40-blocking antibody and enfuvirtide. The data derive from a study of persistence of HIV-infected CD4 T cells.

This TCR was sampled from an adult man with HIV who was CMV-seropositive. Sample: CD4+ T cells sorted from PBMCs after roughly 20-hour stimulation, taken from a patient who received antiretroviral therapy. V is TRBV7-8 and J is TRBJ2-5; 14 nucleotides agree with TRBD2. CDR3 nucleotides: TGTGCCAGCAGCTTAGCGGGAAGGAGACTAGCGGGGGGGGAGTACTTC. It codes for CASSLAGRRLAGGEYF.